This T cell receptor beta chain was observed in a study of identical twins. Study-wide results and caveats: Possibly, invariant MAIT and iNKT cells partly confounded zero-insertion analyses. The study based its conclusions on cross-sectional statistical analysis and did not follow the same donors.

This clonotype was seen many times. Its specificity is unknown. TCRdb independently ran MiXCR on the 5' RACE reads; one entry per CDR3 protein. In the table there are some 300,000 distinct CDR3 sequences, around an eighth of which are singletons. Donors were all healthy Caucasians. Germline CDR1 reads DFQATT; CDR2 reads SNEGSKA (reference sequence). J gave up 2 bases and V 3 bases, and 15 bases lay outside the gene matches. The CDR3 has 18 residues. This sample also belongs to another study, concerning yellow fever vaccine responses in identical twins. This second report adds: Twins' vaccine T cell responses were reported to seem partly convergent and partly personalized.

Sequenced input: CD8+ T cells sorted from blood. The chain couples TRBV20-1 to TRBJ2-3; TRBD2 agrees at 9 bases. This sequence was found in a woman between 18 and 30 years old in good health. CDR3 sequence (DNA): TGCAGTGCTAGTTTAGGGCCTAGCGGGGTCCTGTTCACAGATACGCAGTATTTT. It translates to CSASLGPSGVLFTDTQYF.